In its sample, the clone carrying this T cell receptor beta chain was seen once. The sample comes from a study of control samples from healthy donors and cancer patients. The V and J ends lost 5 bases and 3 bases, in that order; junction bases with no gene match: 8. The CDR3 runs to 15 residues. Germline loops: CDR1 SGHAT, CDR2 FQNNGV. Clones were sequenced by immunoSEQ multiplex PCR, and TCRdb holds only the in-frame ones, with some missing. The data hold about 140,000 clones, with over 85% observed a single time. This TCR was recovered from a man aged 30 to 45 in good health. The chain is built from TRBV11-2 and TRBJ2-7; the match to TRBD1 covers 9 bases. Sequenced: blood. As DNA, the CDR3 is TGTGCCAGCAGCGACCCCGGGACAGGGCTCTACGAGCAGTACTTC. This encodes CASSDPGTGLYEQYF.